Given below is one TCR beta chain in context. Antigen specificity is unknown. The sample originates from a study of cytomegalovirus exposure and HLA in healthy donors. Study results and limitations: Earlier findings revealed that most TCR beta V segments proved productive either about 87% or about 30% of the time.

The CDR3 totals 13 residues. Germline CDR1 reads SGHAT; CDR2 reads FQNNGV. V lost 8 bases to trimming and J lost 4 bases, with 14 bases between them. Both 60 Vbeta primers and 13 Jbeta primers went into the PCR. The repertoire was sequenced with immunoSEQ multiplex PCR; TCRdb's copy has only in-frame clones and lacks some. In the table there are roughly 240,000 clones, about 85% of which are singletons. The sequence was obtained from a girl aged 2-10 years in good health and CMV-seronegative. Sequencing used PBMCs. The chain recombines TRBV11-2 with TRBJ1-1; D might be TRBD1 (5 bases). CDR3 in amino acids: CASETRAVTEAFF. The CDR3 coding sequence is TGTGCCAGCGAGACCAGGGCGGTCACTGAAGCTTTCTTT.